This TCR beta chain came from a study of T cell responses to AZD1222 COVID-19 vaccine. Overall study findings and caveats: Spike-specific TCR depth and breadth grew after two AZD1222 doses. Females outnumbered males among donors, who were mostly white British; clonal diversity was possibly underestimated.

TCRdb's copy holds only in-frame clones and misses some; the assay was immunoSEQ multiplex PCR. The sample lists 120,000 or so clones; 89% were seen once. Remarks on this clone: Its matching antigen is unknown.

Losses at the gene ends were 4 bases for V and 1 base for J; bases not matched to a gene: 3. The CDR3 totals 14 residues. Germline V gene data show CDR1 as ENHRY and CDR2 as SYGVKD. Sample: peripheral blood, taken on day 0 of AZD1222 vaccination. The chain carries TRBV10-3 and TRBJ1-1, with TRBD1 matching over 7 bases. The receptor was derived from an adult in good health. CDR3 protein: CAISGQGGNTEAFF. As DNA, the CDR3 is TGTGCCATCAGTGGGCAGGGGGGGAACACTGAAGCTTTCTTT.